The 28 T cell receptor beta chains below were found in one sample sequenced in a study of PD-1 blockade in classical Hodgkin lymphoma. Sample time point: cycle 4 day 1 (C4D1), after more than five weeks of nivolumab. Every patient was affected by relapse after autologous stem cell transplantation, while exposure to brentuximab vedotin was not uniform. Out of thawed PBMCs, magnetic negative selection purified CD4+ T cells. Using immunoSEQ multiplex PCR, the repertoire was profiled, and TCRdb retains in-frame clones only, with some absent. This sample carries 10,000 to 15,000 clones, roughly 80% of them seen once, and the ten largest clones take about 0.89%. Material: CD4+ T cells from blood, obtained before the fourth cycle of nivolumab. The receptor set was obtained from a human donor with classical Hodgkin lymphoma.

The chain carries TRBV5-4 and TRBJ2-1; no definite D call. CDR3 length: 16 residues. Looked up from germline, CDR1 is SGHNT and CDR2 is YYREEE (reference sequence). Trimming left V 1 base short and J 0 bases short, with 11 bases between. Here the CDR3 reads CASSLPALSSYNEQFF. The CDR3 bases are TGTGCCAGCAGCTTGCCCGCACTGAGCTCCTACAATGAGCAGTTCTTC. Full variable domain (outside the CDR3, taken from reference TRBV5-4 and TRBJ2-1): ETGVTQSPTHLIKTRGQQVTLRCSSQSGHNTVSWYQQALGQGPQFIFQYYREEENGRGNFPPRFSGLQFPNYSSELNVNALELDDSALYLCASSLPALSSYNEQFFGPGTRLTVL.

This chain links TRBV7-2 with TRBJ2-7; perhaps TRBD2 as D (5 bases). The CDR3 totals 15 residues. Germline values: CDR1 SGHTA, CDR2 FQGNSA. V lost 2 bases to trimming and J lost 0 bases, with 11 bases between them. The CDR3, as DNA: TGTGCCAGCAGCTTAATCGCCGAGGGCTCCTACGAGCAGTACTTC. Encoded protein: CASSLIAEGSYEQYF.

This rearrangement joins TRBV19 to TRBJ1-4; D is undetermined. The germline V gene encodes CDR1 LNHDA and CDR2 SQIVND (reference sequence). This CDR3 spans 14 amino acids. V lost 3 bases and J 4 bases, leaving 9 bases between the germline ends. The CDR3 loop is CASSINANNEKLFF. DNA for the CDR3: TGTGCCAGTAGTATTAATGCCAATAATGAAAAACTGTTTTTT.

The chain employs TRBV6-1 and TRBJ2-7; 7 nucleotides agree with TRBD2. CDR3 length: 15 amino acids. The germline V gene has CDR1 MNHNS and CDR2 SASEGT. Losses at the gene ends were 8 bases for V and 0 bases for J; bases not matched to a gene: 10. This CDR3 reads CASCSSGLLSYEQYF. The DNA for the CDR3 is TGTGCCAGCTGCTCTAGCGGTCTTCTCTCCTACGAGCAGTACTTC.

The chain is built from TRBV11-2 and TRBJ2-5, with D tentatively TRBD2 (5 bases). The length of the CDR3 is 15 residues. Germline assignment: CDR1 SGHAT and CDR2 FQNNGV. V lost 5 bases, J lost 1 base, and 14 bases lay in between. The chain's CDR3 is CASSPRASFQETQYF. The CDR3 coding sequence is TGTGCCAGCAGCCCGAGGGCTAGCTTCCAAGAGACCCAGTACTTC.

The chain combines TRBV29-1 with TRBJ2-7; 9 nucleotides match TRBD2. Germline V CDR1 and CDR2: SQVTM, ANQGSEA. The length of the CDR3 is 12 residues. V was clipped by 4 bases and J by 7 bases; unmatched bases: 5. The DNA for the CDR3 is TGCAGCGTTGTAGCGGGAGTACGTGAGCAGTACTTC. Its protein product is CSVVAGVREQYF.

This clone appeared a few times. V gene TRBV6-1 combines with J gene TRBJ1-4, with TRBD1 matching over 9 bases. Trimming at V came to 3 bases and at J to 10 bases, leaving 6 bases not matched to a gene. CDR1 is MNHNS, CDR2 SASEGT, per germline. The CDR3 spans 14 residues. The CDR3 DNA sequence: TGTGCCAGCAGTGACCGGGACAGGGTCGGAAAACTGTTTTTT. This sequence encodes CASSDRDRVGKLFF.

The chain employs TRBV4-2 and TRBJ2-1, with D possibly being TRBD2 (6 bases). V was trimmed by 1 base and J by 4 bases, leaving 14 bases between them. The CDR3 is 16 amino acids. The germline gives CDR1 LGHNA, CDR2 YNFKEQ. The chain's CDR3 is CASSQVGSGLYNEQFF. CDR3 DNA sequence: TGTGCCAGCAGCCAAGTAGGGAGCGGGCTATACAATGAGCAGTTCTTC.

The rearrangement joins TRBV12-5 to TRBJ2-2, with 11 bases identical to TRBD2. Germline CDR1 and CDR2: LGHNT and FRNRAP. After removal of 2 bases from V and 3 bases from J, the junction contained 11 bases not matched to a gene. This CDR3 spans 19 amino acids. CDR3 protein: CASGLMVAGGQGYTGELFF. The DNA of the CDR3 is TGTGCTAGTGGTTTGATGGTAGCGGGAGGGCAGGGGTACACCGGGGAGCTGTTTTTT.

The genes are TRBV29-1 and TRBJ1-2; tentative D call: TRBD1 (6 bases). The CDR3 totals 15 residues. V dropped 2 bases and J dropped 4 bases, with 17 bases sitting between them. Germline loops: CDR1 SQVTM, CDR2 ANQGSEA. The CDR3 nucleotides are TGCAGCGTTGAAAAGGCGGTCGCAGGGGTCTATGGCTACACCTTC. It yields the protein CSVEKAVAGVYGYTF.

The chain combines TRBV11-2 with TRBJ2-6; 10 positions agree with TRBD1. J gave up 2 bases and V 6 bases, and 10 bases lay outside the gene matches. The CDR3 runs to 18 residues. In germline, CDR1 is SGHAT, CDR2 FQNNGV. The CDR3 nucleotides are TGTGCCAGCAGTTGGAGAGGACAGGGGGGCCCTGGGGCCAACGTCCTGACTTTC. It is translated as CASSWRGQGGPGANVLTF.

The chain links TRBV11-2 to TRBJ1-2; D is uncertain. The CDR3 spans 11 residues. Germline V gives CDR1 SGHAT, CDR2 FQNNGV. Trimming stripped 1 base from V and 5 bases from J, with 2 bases between. The CDR3 protein is CASSLGYGYTF. The CDR3 nucleotides are TGTGCCAGCAGCTTAGGGTATGGCTACACCTTC.

The chain combines TRBV20-1 with TRBJ2-7; D perhaps matches TRBD2 (5 bases). CDR1 and CDR2 (germline): DFQATT, SNEGSKA (reference sequence). The germline V and J ends were trimmed by 1 base and 6 bases, with 7 bases remaining between them. The CDR3 is made up of 11 amino acids. This chain's CDR3 is CSARGGIEQYF. Written as DNA, the CDR3 is TGCAGTGCTAGAGGAGGGATCGAGCAGTACTTC.

The V and J genes are TRBV5-1 and TRBJ2-5, with 8 bases identical to TRBD2. The trim removed 1 base at V and 2 bases at J, leaving 4 bases unmatched. This CDR3 comprises 15 residues. Germline-derived CDR1 and CDR2 are SGHRS and YFSETQ. The CDR3 is CASSLNTGGQETQYF. CDR3 nucleotide sequence: TGCGCCAGCAGCTTGAATACGGGGGGGCAAGAGACCCAGTACTTC.

This clone was picked up a small number of times. The gene calls are TRBV10-3 and TRBJ1-2; 9 nucleotides align to TRBD1. Germline CDR1 is ENHRY and CDR2 is SYGVKD. The CDR3 consists of 13 residues. The J segment lost 2 bases and the V segment lost 8 bases, leaving 3 bases of the junction unmatched. CDR3 DNA: TGTGCCATCGGACAGGGGAAGAACTATGGCTACACCTTC. It codes for CAIGQGKNYGYTF.

The rearrangement uses TRBV7-3 and TRBJ2-2, with 7 bases lining up with TRBD2. Germline V gives CDR1 SGHTA, CDR2 FQGTGA. The CDR3 consists of 16 residues. V lost 1 base, J lost 1 base, and 3 bases stayed unmatched. CDR3 nucleotides: TGTGCCAGCAGCTTAATGTCTAGCGGGAACACCGGGGAGCTGTTTTTT. Protein product: CASSLMSSGNTGELFF.

In this sample, this clone turned up once. The rearrangement links TRBV10-2 to TRBJ1-2; 8 positions agree with TRBD1. The germline CDR1 and CDR2 sequences are WSHSY and SAAADI. This CDR3 region has 16 residues. The V and J ends lost 3 bases and 1 base, in that order; junction bases with no gene match: 7. The CDR3 nucleotides read TGCGCCAGCAGTGATTATAAGGACAGGGTTAACTATGGCTACACCTTC. Amino acid sequence: CASSDYKDRVNYGYTF.

The chain employs TRBV15 and TRBJ1-2, with a possible D match to TRBD1 (5 bases). CDR3 length equals 15 residues. V lost 1 base, J lost 4 bases, and 13 bases lay in between. CDR1 is LNHNV and CDR2 is YYDKDF in the germline V gene (reference sequence). The CDR3 region is CATSRARRDLYGYTF. CDR3 in DNA: TGTGCCACCAGCAGAGCCCGTAGGGACCTCTATGGCTACACCTTC.

This clone was picked up one time. The chain carries TRBV10-3 and TRBJ1-6; maybe TRBD1 (5 bases). The CDR3 totals 14 residues. Trimming took off 7 bases at V and 5 bases at J, with 12 bases between the two ends. Per germline, CDR1 ENHRY and CDR2 SYGVKD. In nucleotides, the CDR3 is TGTGCCATCACCAAGGGACCGAATAATTCACCCCTCCACTTT. Translated: CAITKGPNNSPLHF.

CDR3 sequence reads: CASSPLGTSGYTQYF. CDR3 bases: TGTGCCAGCTCACCACTTGGGACTAGCGGGTATACGCAGTATTTT. V gene TRBV18 combines with J gene TRBJ2-3; 12 nucleotides match TRBD2. The CDR3 sequence is 15 residues long. The germline V gene has CDR1 KGHSH and CDR2 LQKENI. V lost 1 base and J lost 7; bases outside the gene matches: 3.

The rearrangement links TRBV4-3 to TRBJ2-1, with D possibly matching TRBD2 (6 bases). The CDR3 is 15 amino acids. With 0 bases removed from V and 13 bases from J, the gap between germline ends came to 19 bases. Germline-derived CDR1 and CDR2 are LGHNA and YSLEER. CDR3 sequence reads: CASSQESAHPGVQFF. The CDR3 DNA reads as TGCGCCAGCAGCCAAGAATCAGCCCACCCGGGGGTTCAGTTCTTC.

The chain recombines TRBV2 with TRBJ1-5; D unclear. V dropped 4 bases and J dropped 3 bases, with 7 bases sitting between them. This CDR3 is 13 amino acids long. Germline lookup yields CDR1 SNHLY and CDR2 FYNNEI. The CDR3 region is CASSGQINQPQHF. The CDR3, as DNA: TGTGCCAGCAGTGGCCAGATCAATCAGCCCCAGCATTTT.

The chain recombines TRBV19 with TRBJ2-6, with D possibly being TRBD2 (7 bases). The length of the CDR3 is 16 residues. The germline V gene has CDR1 LNHDA and CDR2 SQIVND (reference sequence). V was cut by 3 bases and J by 4 bases, with 13 bases left in between. The CDR3 DNA sequence: TGTGCCAGTAGTATGGGGGGGCGATCCGGGGCCAACGTCCTGACTTTC. It specifies CASSMGGRSGANVLTF. Looking up the rest from reference TRBV19 and TRBJ2-6 gives the full variable domain: DGGITQSPKYLFRKEGQNVTLSCEQNLNHDAMYWYRQDPGQGLRLIYYSQIVNDFQKGDIAEGYSVSREKKESFPLTVTSAQKNPTAFYLCASSMGGRSGANVLTFGAGSRLTVL.

The genes are TRBV5-1 and TRBJ1-2; the D gene is possibly TRBD1 (6 bases). CDR3 length: 14 amino acids. The V end was cut by 7 bases, the J end by 0 bases, with 13 bases between. Looked up from germline, CDR1 is SGHRS and CDR2 is YFSETQ. The CDR3 region is CASGSGQTNYGYTF. In nucleotides, the CDR3 is TGCGCCAGCGGGTCCGGACAGACTAACTATGGCTACACCTTC.

The CDR3 sequence: CASSSPGLSSYEQYF. CDR3 in DNA: TGTGCCAGCAGTTCCCCCGGGCTAAGCTCCTACGAGCAGTACTTC. The chain employs TRBV5-4 and TRBJ2-7; the D is unclear. Trimming left V 5 bases short and J 0 bases short, with 15 bases between. The CDR3 has 15 amino acids. The germline gives CDR1 SGHNT, CDR2 YYREEE (reference sequence).

V usage is TRBV13 and J usage is TRBJ2-3; D ambiguous. Germline CDR1 PRHDT, CDR2 FYEKMQ (reference sequence). Deletions cut 1 base from V and 3 bases from J, with 11 bases between. The CDR3 covers 15 residues. CDR3 DNA: TGTGCCAGCAGCTTAGTAGGGATCGGTACAGATACGCAGTATTTT. It codes for CASSLVGIGTDTQYF.

The gene calls are TRBV5-5 and TRBJ2-2; perhaps D is TRBD1 or TRBD2 (5 bases each). The CDR3 is made up of 16 amino acids. Germline CDR1 is SGHKS and CDR2 is YYEKEE (reference sequence). Trimming took off 0 bases at V and 0 bases at J, with 9 bases between the two ends. The CDR3 is CASSLGPGPNTGELFF. In DNA form, the CDR3 reads TGTGCCAGCAGCTTGGGGCCGGGACCGAACACCGGGGAGCTGTTTTTT.

The genes are TRBV4-3 and TRBJ1-1; unclear D gene. V was shortened by 0 bases and J by 11 bases, with 13 bases between the two germline ends. CDR3 length: 13 residues. Germline loops: CDR1 LGHNA, CDR2 YSLEER. The CDR3 protein is CASSQDRRARAFF. The DNA for the CDR3 is TGCGCCAGCAGCCAAGATAGGCGGGCACGGGCTTTCTTT.